This T cell receptor (beta chain) was sequenced in a study of Ad26.COV2.S vaccination and SARS-CoV-2 variants. Noted treatment: roughly 19 received Ad26.COV2.S at low or high dose, single or two shots; several received placebo; per-sample allocation not given. Specimens were obtained on day 63 following the first vaccine or placebo injection. Libraries were prepared by immunoSEQ multiplex PCR; TCRdb keeps only in-frame clonotypes and omits some of them. Of about 440,000 clones in the sample, roughly 88% were seen once. CDR1 and CDR2 (germline): SGHTA, FQGNSA. The CDR3 is 14 residues long. V was shortened by 1 base and J by 7 bases, with 14 bases between the two germline ends.

This receptor was identified in a person between 18 and 60 years old who received the Ad26.COV2.S COVID-19 vaccine or a placebo. The J gene is TRBJ2-7, the V gene TRBV7-2; TRBD2 might be the D (6 bases). The material was peripheral blood, obtained in a trial of Ad26.COV2.S vaccine versus placebo. CDR3: CASSLVWEDVEQYF. The DNA for the CDR3 is TGTGCCAGCAGCTTAGTCTGGGAGGACGTGGAGCAGTACTTC.